These 2 T cell receptor beta chains were all obtained from the same sample, sequenced in a study of T-cell reconstitution after alpha-beta-depleted transplantation in children. Researchers prepared the TCRbeta library using unique molecular identifiers, the study reports. MiXCR, applied by TCRdb to the PCR reads, yields one record per CDR3 protein. The table has approximately 430,000 distinct CDR3 sequences, around 15% seen once; the top ten hold over 25%. The sequencing here drew on PBMCs, mostly from graft donor cells, taken 360 days after TCRalphabeta/CD19-depleted stem cell transplant. The receptors were gathered from a boy under three years old who had a stem cell transplant for Wiskott-Aldrich syndrome, so the T cells may come from the graft donor.

This clonotype has only a few counts. The genes are TRBV7-9 and TRBJ2-7; D unclear. Deletions cut 4 bases from V and 0 bases from J, with 16 bases between. Looked up from germline, CDR1 is SEHNR and CDR2 is FQNEAQ (reference sequence). The CDR3 covers 16 residues. The CDR3 DNA follows: TGTGCCAGCAGCTCTACCCTTATTTGGGGCTCCTACGAGCAGTACTTC. Amino acids: CASSSTLIWGSYEQYF.

This chain links TRBV20-1 with TRBJ1-4, with 7 bases that match TRBD1. Germline trimming cut 4 bases from V and 5 bases from J; bases unmatched to any gene: 10. Germline CDR1 DFQATT, CDR2 SNEGSKA (reference sequence). This CDR3 spans 15 amino acids. The CDR3 DNA sequence: TGCAGTGCTATACGGACAGGAAGGGGGAATGAAAAACTGTTTTTT. Translation: CSAIRTGRGNEKLFF.